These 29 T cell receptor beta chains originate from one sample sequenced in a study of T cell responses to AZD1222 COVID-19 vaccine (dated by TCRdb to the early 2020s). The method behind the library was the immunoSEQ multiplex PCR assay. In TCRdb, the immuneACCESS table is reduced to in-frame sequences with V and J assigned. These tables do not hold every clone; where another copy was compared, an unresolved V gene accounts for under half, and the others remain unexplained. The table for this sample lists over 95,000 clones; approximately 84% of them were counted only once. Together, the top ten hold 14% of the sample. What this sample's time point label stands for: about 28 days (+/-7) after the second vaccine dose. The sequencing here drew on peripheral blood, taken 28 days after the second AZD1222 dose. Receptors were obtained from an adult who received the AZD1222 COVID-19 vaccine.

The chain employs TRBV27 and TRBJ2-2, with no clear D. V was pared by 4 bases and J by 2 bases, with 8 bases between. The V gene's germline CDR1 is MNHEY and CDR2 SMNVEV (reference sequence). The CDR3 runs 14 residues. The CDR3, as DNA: TGTGCCAGCAGTTCCCCGGGCAACACCGGGGAGCTGTTTTTT. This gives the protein CASSSPGNTGELFF.

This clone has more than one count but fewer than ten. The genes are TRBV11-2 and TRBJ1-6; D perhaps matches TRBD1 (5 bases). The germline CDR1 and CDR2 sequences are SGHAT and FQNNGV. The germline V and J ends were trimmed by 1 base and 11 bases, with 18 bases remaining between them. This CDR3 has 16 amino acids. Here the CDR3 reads CASSLGLQGHGPPLHF. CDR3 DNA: TGTGCCAGCAGCTTAGGCCTTCAGGGTCATGGGCCACCCCTCCACTTT.

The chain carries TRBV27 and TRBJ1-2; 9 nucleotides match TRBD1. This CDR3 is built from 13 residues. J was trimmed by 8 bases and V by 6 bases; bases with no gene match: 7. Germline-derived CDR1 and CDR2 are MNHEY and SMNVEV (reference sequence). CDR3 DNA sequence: TGTGCCAGCAGCCAGGGACAGGGTGGAGGCTACACCTTC. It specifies CASSQGQGGGYTF.

As DNA, the CDR3 is TGTGCCAGCAGCTTAACTCTGAACACTGAAGCTTTCTTT. Encoded protein: CASSLTLNTEAFF. V gene TRBV7-9 combines with J gene TRBJ1-1; D call uncertain. The CDR3 totals 13 residues. V was pared by 2 bases and J by 0 bases, with 4 bases between. Germline lookup yields CDR1 SEHNR and CDR2 FQNEAQ (reference sequence).

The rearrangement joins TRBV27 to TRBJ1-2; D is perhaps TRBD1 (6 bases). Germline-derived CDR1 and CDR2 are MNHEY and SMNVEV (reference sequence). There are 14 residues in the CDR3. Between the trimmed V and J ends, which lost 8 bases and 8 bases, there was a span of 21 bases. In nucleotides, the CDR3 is TGTGCCAGCGGATACAGGGACCGGGTGCGGGGCTACACCTTC. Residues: CASGYRDRVRGYTF.

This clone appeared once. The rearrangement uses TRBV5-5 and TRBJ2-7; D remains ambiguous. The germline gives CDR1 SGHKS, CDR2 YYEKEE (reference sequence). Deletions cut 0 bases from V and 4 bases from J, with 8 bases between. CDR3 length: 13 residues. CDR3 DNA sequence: TGTGCCAGCAGCTTGGCCGGAAGGTACGAGCAGTACTTC. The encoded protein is CASSLAGRYEQYF.

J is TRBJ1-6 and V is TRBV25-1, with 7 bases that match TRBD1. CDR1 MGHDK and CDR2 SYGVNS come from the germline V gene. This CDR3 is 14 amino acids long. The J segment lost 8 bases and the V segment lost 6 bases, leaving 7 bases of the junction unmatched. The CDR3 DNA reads TGTGCCAGCAGGCCGACAGGGATGGATTCACCCCTCCACTTT. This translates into CASRPTGMDSPLHF.

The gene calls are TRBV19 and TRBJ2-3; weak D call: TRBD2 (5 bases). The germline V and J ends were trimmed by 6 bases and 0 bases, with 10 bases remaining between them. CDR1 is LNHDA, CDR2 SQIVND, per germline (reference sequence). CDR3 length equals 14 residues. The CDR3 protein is CASRSTTSTDTQYF. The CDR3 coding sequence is TGTGCCAGTAGATCGACTACAAGCACAGATACGCAGTATTTT.

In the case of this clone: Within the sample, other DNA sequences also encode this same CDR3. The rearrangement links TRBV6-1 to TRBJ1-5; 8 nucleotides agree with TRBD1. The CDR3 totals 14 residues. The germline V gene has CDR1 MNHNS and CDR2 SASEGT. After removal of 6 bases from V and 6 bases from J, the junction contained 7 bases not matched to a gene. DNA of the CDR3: TGTGCCAGCAGATTCGGACAGGGCGGTCAGCCCCAGCATTTT. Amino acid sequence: CASRFGQGGQPQHF.

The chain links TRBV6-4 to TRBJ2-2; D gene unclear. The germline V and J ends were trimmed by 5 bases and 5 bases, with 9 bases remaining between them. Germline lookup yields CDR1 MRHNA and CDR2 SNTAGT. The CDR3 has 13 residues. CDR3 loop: CASSPDRTGELFF. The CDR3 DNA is TGTGCCAGCAGTCCCGACCGGACCGGGGAGCTGTTTTTT.

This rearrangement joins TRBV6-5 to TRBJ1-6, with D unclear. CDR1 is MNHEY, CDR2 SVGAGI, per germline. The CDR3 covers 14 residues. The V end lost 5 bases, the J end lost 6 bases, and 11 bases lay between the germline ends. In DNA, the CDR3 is TGTGCCAGCAGTCTGGGTGAGATTAATTCACCCCTCCACTTT. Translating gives CASSLGEINSPLHF.

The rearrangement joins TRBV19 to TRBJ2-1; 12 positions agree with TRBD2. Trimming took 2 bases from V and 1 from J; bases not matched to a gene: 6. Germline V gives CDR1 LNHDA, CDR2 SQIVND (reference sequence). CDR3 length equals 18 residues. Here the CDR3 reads CASSIRLAGARSYNEQFF. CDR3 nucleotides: TGTGCCAGTAGTATACGACTAGCGGGAGCGAGATCCTACAATGAGCAGTTCTTC. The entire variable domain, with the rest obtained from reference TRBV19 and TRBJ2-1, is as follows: DGGITQSPKYLFRKEGQNVTLSCEQNLNHDAMYWYRQDPGQGLRLIYYSQIVNDFQKGDIAEGYSVSREKKESFPLTVTSAQKNPTAFYLCASSIRLAGARSYNEQFFGPGTRLTVL.

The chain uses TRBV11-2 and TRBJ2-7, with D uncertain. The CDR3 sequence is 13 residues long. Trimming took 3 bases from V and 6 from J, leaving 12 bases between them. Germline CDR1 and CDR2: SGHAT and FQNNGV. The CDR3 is CASSFYIGSEQYF. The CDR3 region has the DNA TGTGCCAGCAGCTTTTACATAGGATCCGAGCAGTACTTC.

The CDR3 nucleotides read TGTGCCAGCAGCATGACGAGCACGAGCAATCAGCCCCAGCATTTT. Protein product: CASSMTSTSNQPQHF. The chain links TRBV7-8 to TRBJ1-5; D gene unclear. CDR1 SGHVS and CDR2 FQNEAQ come from the germline V gene. The CDR3 covers 15 residues. Trimming shortened V by 5 bases and J by 1 base, and 12 bases separated the two germline ends.

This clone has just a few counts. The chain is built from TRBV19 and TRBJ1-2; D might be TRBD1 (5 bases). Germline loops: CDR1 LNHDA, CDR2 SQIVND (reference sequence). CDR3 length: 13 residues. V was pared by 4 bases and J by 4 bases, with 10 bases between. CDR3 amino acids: CASSRDAGYGYTF. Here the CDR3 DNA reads TGTGCCAGTAGTAGGGACGCCGGCTATGGCTACACCTTC.

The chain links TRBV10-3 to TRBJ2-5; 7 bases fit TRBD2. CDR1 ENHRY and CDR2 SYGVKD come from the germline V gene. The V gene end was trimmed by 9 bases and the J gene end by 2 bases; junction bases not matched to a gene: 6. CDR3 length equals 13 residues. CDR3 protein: CAIATSRQETQYF. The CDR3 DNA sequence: TGTGCCATTGCGACTAGCCGACAAGAGACCCAGTACTTC.

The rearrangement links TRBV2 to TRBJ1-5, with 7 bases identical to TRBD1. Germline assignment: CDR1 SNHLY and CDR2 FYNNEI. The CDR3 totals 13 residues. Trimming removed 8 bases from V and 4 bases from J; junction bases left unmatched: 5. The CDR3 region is CASAGQANQPQHF. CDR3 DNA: TGTGCCAGCGCTGGACAGGCTAATCAGCCCCAGCATTTT.

CDR3 bases: TGTGCCAGCAGTTACTCGGACAGGGATAATCAGCCCCAGCATTTT. It codes for CASSYSDRDNQPQHF. The chain joins TRBV6-6 to TRBJ1-5; 8 nucleotides align to TRBD1. CDR1 MNHNY and CDR2 SVGAGI come from the germline V gene (reference sequence). This CDR3 is 15 amino acids long. Germline trimming cut 0 bases from V and 4 bases from J; bases unmatched to any gene: 2.

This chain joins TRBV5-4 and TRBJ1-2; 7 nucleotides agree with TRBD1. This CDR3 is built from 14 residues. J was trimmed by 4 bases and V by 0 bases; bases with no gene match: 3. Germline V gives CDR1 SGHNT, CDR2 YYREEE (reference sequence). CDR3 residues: CASSLEGQVYGYTF. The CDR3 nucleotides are TGTGCCAGCAGCTTGGAAGGACAGGTCTATGGCTACACCTTC.

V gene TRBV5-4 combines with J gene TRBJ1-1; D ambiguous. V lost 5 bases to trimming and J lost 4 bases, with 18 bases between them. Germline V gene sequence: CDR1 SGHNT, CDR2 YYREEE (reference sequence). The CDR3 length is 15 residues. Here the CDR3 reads CASRLERGTPTEAFF. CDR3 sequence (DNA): TGTGCCAGCAGACTGGAACGCGGCACCCCCACTGAAGCTTTCTTT.

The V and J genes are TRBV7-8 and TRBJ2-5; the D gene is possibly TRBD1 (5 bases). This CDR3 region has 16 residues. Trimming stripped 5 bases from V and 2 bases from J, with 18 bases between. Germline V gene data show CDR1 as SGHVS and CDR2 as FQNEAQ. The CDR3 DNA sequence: TGTGCCAGCAGCGAAATGACAGAGAAGTTACAAGAGACCCAGTACTTC. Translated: CASSEMTEKLQETQYF. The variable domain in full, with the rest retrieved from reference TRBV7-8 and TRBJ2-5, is GAGVSQSPRYKVAKRGQDVALRCDPISGHVSLFWYQQALGQGPEFLTYFQNEAQLDKSGLPSDRFFAERPEGSVSTLKIQRTQQEDSAVYLCASSEMTEKLQETQYFGPGTRLLVL.

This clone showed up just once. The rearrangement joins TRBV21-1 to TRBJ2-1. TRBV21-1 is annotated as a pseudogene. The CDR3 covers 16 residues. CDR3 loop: CASSEPGRRRYNEQFF. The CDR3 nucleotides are TGTGCCAGCAGCGAGCCGGGGCGTCGCCGATACAATGAGCAGTTCTTC.

The CDR3 reads CASSYSRSAGGNTEAFF. CDR3 sequence (DNA): TGTGCCAGCAGCTACTCCCGTTCGGCCGGCGGGAACACTGAAGCTTTCTTT. The chain combines TRBV13 with TRBJ1-1; D unresolved. Trimming removed 4 bases from V and 1 base from J, with 19 bases in between. The CDR3 has 17 residues. In germline, CDR1 is PRHDT, CDR2 FYEKMQ (reference sequence). Combining the CDR3 with reference TRBV13 and TRBJ1-1 gives the whole variable domain AAGVIQSPRHLIKEKRETATLKCYPIPRHDTVYWYQQGPGQDPQFLISFYEKMQSDKGSIPDRFSAQQFSDYHSELNMSSLELGDSALYFCASSYSRSAGGNTEAFFGQGTRLTVV.

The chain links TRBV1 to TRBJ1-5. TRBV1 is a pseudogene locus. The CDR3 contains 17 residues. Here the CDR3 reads CTSSQVGPFEGNQPQHF. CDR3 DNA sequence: TGCACCAGCAGCCAAGTCGGCCCCTTCGAGGGCAATCAGCCCCAGCATTTT.

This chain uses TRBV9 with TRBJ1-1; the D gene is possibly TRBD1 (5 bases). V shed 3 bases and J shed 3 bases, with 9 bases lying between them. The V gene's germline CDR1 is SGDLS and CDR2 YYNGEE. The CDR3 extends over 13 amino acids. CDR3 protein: CASSGRVDTEAFF. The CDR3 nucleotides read TGTGCCAGCAGCGGCAGGGTAGACACTGAAGCTTTCTTT.

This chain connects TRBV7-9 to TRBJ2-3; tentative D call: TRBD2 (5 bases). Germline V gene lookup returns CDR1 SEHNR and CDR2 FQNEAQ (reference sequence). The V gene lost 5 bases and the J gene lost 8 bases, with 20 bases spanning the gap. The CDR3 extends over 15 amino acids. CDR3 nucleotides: TGTGCCAGCAGCCCCCGGACTCCTCTATTCAGTACGCAGTATTTT. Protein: CASSPRTPLFSTQYF.

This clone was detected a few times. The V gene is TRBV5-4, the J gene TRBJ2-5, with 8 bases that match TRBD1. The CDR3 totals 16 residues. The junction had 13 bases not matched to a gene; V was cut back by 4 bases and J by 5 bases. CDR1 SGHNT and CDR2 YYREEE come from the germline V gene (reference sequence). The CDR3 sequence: CASSTRQGILMETQYF. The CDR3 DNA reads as TGTGCCAGCAGCACAAGACAGGGGATTCTAATGGAGACCCAGTACTTC.

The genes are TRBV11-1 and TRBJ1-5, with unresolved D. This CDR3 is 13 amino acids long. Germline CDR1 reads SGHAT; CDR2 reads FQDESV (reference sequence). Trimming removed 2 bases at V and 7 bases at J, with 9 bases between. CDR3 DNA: TGTGCCAGCAGCTTAACTTTGGGGCAGCCCCAGCATTTT. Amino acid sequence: CASSLTLGQPQHF.

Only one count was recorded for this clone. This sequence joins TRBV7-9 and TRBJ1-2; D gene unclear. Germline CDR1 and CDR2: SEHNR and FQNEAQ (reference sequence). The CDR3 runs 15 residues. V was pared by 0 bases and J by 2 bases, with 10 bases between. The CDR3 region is CASSLAGGTNYGYTF. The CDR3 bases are TGTGCCAGCAGCTTAGCGGGAGGTACGAACTATGGCTACACCTTC.